This T cell receptor (beta chain) derives from a study of control samples from healthy donors and cancer patients. The repertoire was sequenced with immunoSEQ multiplex PCR; TCRdb's copy has only in-frame clones and lacks some. The data contain 99,000 or so clones, roughly four fifths of them seen just once; the ten biggest clones take up about 2%. CDR3 size: 18 residues. The J segment lost 0 bases and the V segment lost 5 bases, leaving 13 bases of the junction unmatched. CDR1 and CDR2 from the germline V gene are SGDLS and YYNGEE. This chain joins TRBV9 and TRBJ1-2, with 10 bases identical to TRBD1. The clonotype was recovered from a man aged 55 to 69 in good health. The source material was blood. In nucleotides, the CDR3 is TGTGCCAGCAGGAACCGGGACAGGGGCCAAAAAACTAACTATGGCTACACCTTC. This sequence encodes CASRNRDRGQKTNYGYTF.